The source of this TCR beta chain is a study of T cell repertoires in cytomegalovirus infection. The trim removed 6 bases at V and 3 bases at J, leaving 4 bases unmatched. This CDR3 is built from 13 residues. TCRdb ran MiXCR on the reads and lists one entry per CDR3 protein. The sample has roughly 500,000 distinct CDR3 sequences, roughly 34% seen once. In regard to this clonotype: No antigen is known for it.

General observations from the study: CMV-specific TCR beta clonotypes restricted by HLA-C were the ones dominating the ex vivo response.

This receptor was obtained from a human donor in good health (CMV status not recorded). Some clones in this sample may be carry-over from other donors' samples. The specimen was cultured PBMCs, collected from culture after CMV antigen stimulation. The chain recombines TRBV12-3 or TRBV12-4 with TRBJ1-2; 7 bases map to TRBD1. This chain's CDR3 is CASSTTGDYGYTF. CDR3 in DNA: TGTGCCAGCAGCACTACAGGGGACTATGGCTACACCTTC.